This TCR beta chain was retrieved from a study of cytomegalovirus exposure and HLA in healthy donors. Study observations and caveats: Presence/absence analyses supposed approximately even sequencing depth among donors. Common viral pathogens seemed to be connected with several of the most significant clusters, according to a later analysis. Among CMV-associated TCR beta chains, most appeared HLA-restricted in a later analysis. Relative to the roughly 690-donor mean, N-insertions were reportedly fewer in an Asian-associated ancestry cluster in a later analysis.

Per germline, CDR1 LGHNT and CDR2 FRNRAP. The CDR3 runs 13 residues. V lost 5 bases to trimming and J lost 4 bases, with 11 bases between them. The PCR used 60 Vbeta and 13 Jbeta primers. Some clones are missing from TCRdb's copy, which holds only in-frame ones; the method was immunoSEQ multiplex PCR. The sample holds approximately 120,000 clones, roughly 79% seen once. About this clone: The antigen remains unidentified.

The sample consisted of PBMCs. This clonotype originated in a woman aged 25 to 39 in good health and CMV-seronegative. This chain links TRBV12-5 with TRBJ1-1; D call uncertain. The CDR3 spells CASGANSGTEAFF. The CDR3 region has the DNA TGTGCTAGTGGTGCCAATTCAGGCACTGAAGCTTTCTTT.